A single sample is the source of the 29 T cell receptor beta chains below, sequenced in a study of OX40 agonist ivuxolimab in advanced cancers. TCRdb's copy holds only in-frame clones and misses some; the assay was immunoSEQ multiplex PCR. The data hold over 60,000 clones, with 85% observed a single time. Specimen: CD4+ or CD8+ T cells sorted from blood, collected in a trial of the OX40 agonist ivuxolimab. Receptors originate from an adult with an advanced solid tumor such as melanoma, head and neck, liver or kidney cancer.

This clone was seen only once. The V and J genes are TRBV10-3 and TRBJ2-3; 10 bases are shared with TRBD2. The CDR3 runs 15 residues. After removal of 8 bases from V and 2 bases from J, the junction contained 7 bases not matched to a gene. Germline V gene data show CDR1 as ENHRY and CDR2 as SYGVKD. This CDR3 is CAISRTSGYTDTQYF. The DNA for the CDR3 is TGTGCCATCTCCCGGACTAGCGGCTACACAGATACGCAGTATTTT.

This chain joins TRBV2 and TRBJ2-1, with a tentative D call TRBD1 (6 bases). The length of the CDR3 is 12 residues. Germline CDR1 and CDR2: SNHLY and FYNNEI. The V end lost 3 bases, the J end lost 7 bases, and 7 bases lay between the germline ends. Here the CDR3 DNA reads TGTGCCAGCAGTGAGAGGGGGAATGAGCAGTTCTTC. Its protein is CASSERGNEQFF. Using reference TRBV2 and TRBJ2-1 for the parts outside the CDR3, the full variable domain is EPEVTQTPSHQVTQMGQEVILRCVPISNHLYFYWYRQILGQKVEFLVSFYNNEISEKSEIFDDQFSVERPDGSNFTLKIRSTKLEDSAMYFCASSERGNEQFFGPGTRLTVL.

This sequence joins TRBV2 and TRBJ2-3; D is unclear. The CDR3 totals 12 residues. With 8 bases removed from V and 3 bases from J, the gap between germline ends came to 9 bases. From germline, CDR1 is SNHLY and CDR2 FYNNEI. The CDR3 spells CASRRYTDTQYF. CDR3 DNA: TGTGCCAGCCGCCGATATACAGATACGCAGTATTTT. The complete variable domain, with remaining parts taken from reference TRBV2 and TRBJ2-3, reads EPEVTQTPSHQVTQMGQEVILRCVPISNHLYFYWYRQILGQKVEFLVSFYNNEISEKSEIFDDQFSVERPDGSNFTLKIRSTKLEDSAMYFCASRRYTDTQYFGPGTRLTVL.

This chain uses TRBV19 with TRBJ2-4; tentatively, D is TRBD1 or TRBD2 (5 bases each). This CDR3 contains 13 residues. CDR1 and CDR2 (germline): LNHDA, SQIVND (reference sequence). With 5 bases removed from V and 5 bases from J, the gap between germline ends came to 10 bases. CDR3 residues: CASSPRGENIQYF. The CDR3 nucleotides are TGTGCCAGTAGTCCCCGGGGCGAAAACATTCAGTACTTC.

This chain uses TRBV11-1 with TRBJ2-7, with 9 bases that match TRBD2. The CDR3 is 15 amino acids. Germline CDR1 reads SGHAT; CDR2 reads FQDESV (reference sequence). J lost 1 base, V lost 5 bases, and 6 bases had no gene match. The CDR3 loop reads CASSIRLAASYEQYF. DNA of the CDR3: TGTGCCAGCAGCATCAGACTAGCGGCGTCCTACGAGCAGTACTTC.

This sequence joins TRBV4-3 and TRBJ1-5; D is ambiguous. The V end was cut by 1 base, the J end by 7 bases, with 8 bases between. The CDR3 extends over 13 amino acids. The germline V gene encodes CDR1 LGHNA and CDR2 YSLEER. In DNA, the CDR3 is TGCGCCAGCAGCCAAGTGGAGGGCCAGCCCCAGCATTTT. Its translation is CASSQVEGQPQHF.

The rearrangement links TRBV11-2 to TRBJ2-2, with 7 bases that match TRBD2. This CDR3 is built from 15 residues. V dropped 5 bases and J dropped 3; count of bases not matched to a gene: 6. The germline CDR1 and CDR2 sequences are SGHAT and FQNNGV. This CDR3 is CASSARLADTGELFF. The DNA for the CDR3 is TGTGCCAGCAGCGCCCGCCTAGCGGACACCGGGGAGCTGTTTTTT.

This rearrangement joins TRBV6-1 to TRBJ2-5; 11 positions agree with TRBD2. The length of the CDR3 is 15 residues. In germline, CDR1 is MNHNS, CDR2 SASEGT. After removal of 6 bases from V and 5 bases from J, the junction contained 8 bases not matched to a gene. CDR3 region: CASSQVGTSGETQYF. The CDR3 region has the DNA TGTGCCAGCAGCCAAGTCGGGACTAGCGGCGAGACCCAGTACTTC.

This rearrangement joins TRBV2 to TRBJ2-2; no firm D call. Germline V gene lookup returns CDR1 SNHLY and CDR2 FYNNEI. The CDR3 contains 15 residues. V lost 10 bases, J lost 6 bases, and 21 bases lay in between. The CDR3 protein is CATQSLNAGAGELFF. CDR3 nucleotides: TGTGCCACTCAATCCCTGAATGCAGGTGCCGGGGAGCTGTTTTTT.

The V gene is TRBV18, the J gene TRBJ2-7; D unresolved. The germline V gene encodes CDR1 KGHSH and CDR2 LQKENI. This CDR3 is 16 amino acids long. The germline V and J ends were trimmed by 2 bases and 1 base, with 15 bases remaining between them. CDR3 sequence: CASSPVIGPLSYEQYF. Here the CDR3 DNA reads TGTGCCAGCTCACCAGTTATCGGTCCCCTTTCCTACGAGCAGTACTTC.

The rearrangement joins TRBV7-3 to TRBJ2-5, with 8 positions matching TRBD2. The junction had 9 bases not matched to a gene; V was cut back by 1 base and J by 5 bases. The CDR3 is made up of 16 amino acids. Germline-derived CDR1 and CDR2 are SGHTA and FQGTGA. The CDR3 DNA reads as TGTGCCAGCAGCTTAAACCCAGCGGGGGTTAGGGAGACCCAGTACTTC. Amino acid sequence: CASSLNPAGVRETQYF.

The rearrangement uses TRBV29-1 and TRBJ1-3, with no clear D. The germline CDR1 and CDR2 sequences are SQVTM and ANQGSEA. The CDR3 is 13 residues long. Between the trimmed V and J ends, which lost 6 bases and 2 bases, there was a span of 11 bases. The DNA for the CDR3 is TGCAGCGTGTCCGCCCCGGCTGGAAACACCATATATTTT. Protein sequence: CSVSAPAGNTIYF. Filled out from reference TRBV29-1 and TRBJ1-3, the complete variable domain reads SAVISQKPSRDICQRGTSLTIQCQVDSQVTMMFWYRQQPGQSLTLIATANQGSEATYESGFVIDKFPISRPNLTFSTLTVSNMSPEDSSIYLCSVSAPAGNTIYFGEGSWLTVV.

The chain employs TRBV5-1 and TRBJ2-2; 7 bases agree with TRBD1. The CDR3 loop spans 16 amino acids. With V trimmed by 4 bases and J by 1 base, 7 bases remained unmatched. Per germline, CDR1 SGHRS and CDR2 YFSETQ. The CDR3 nucleotides are TGCGCCAGCAGCGGTCAGGGGGTTCAGAACACCGGGGAGCTGTTTTTT. Translation: CASSGQGVQNTGELFF.

The V call is TRBV6-6, the J call TRBJ1-3; no clear D. In germline, CDR1 is MNHNY, CDR2 SVGAGI (reference sequence). This CDR3 has 16 amino acids. V was trimmed by 0 bases and J by 0 bases, leaving 9 bases between them. The CDR3 coding sequence is TGTGCCAGCAGTTACTCGATACGGACCTCTGGAAACACCATATATTTT. It specifies CASSYSIRTSGNTIYF.

J is TRBJ2-5 and V is TRBV7-6; 14 nucleotides agree with TRBD2. Germline CDR1 and CDR2: SGHVS and FNYEAQ. The CDR3 has 14 amino acids. J gave up 7 bases and V 4 bases, and 2 bases lay outside the gene matches. CDR3 DNA: TGTGCCAGCAGCTCCGGGACTAGCGGGGGGACCCAGTACTTC. Its translation: CASSSGTSGGTQYF.

This rearrangement joins TRBV7-3 to TRBJ2-1, with TRBD2 identical over 11 bases. V dropped 5 bases and J dropped 14; count of bases not matched to a gene: 11. The CDR3 runs 14 residues. Germline V gene sequence: CDR1 SGHTA, CDR2 FQGTGA. CDR3 in amino acids: CASSLLLAGENKFF. The DNA for the CDR3 is TGTGCCAGCAGCCTTTTACTAGCGGGAGAGAATAAGTTCTTC.

Details on this clone: This sample includes further DNA sequences coding for the same CDR3. The CDR3 reads CASSGQQTGELFF. The CDR3 bases are TGTGCCAGCAGCGGACAGCAAACCGGGGAGCTGTTTTTT. The rearrangement links TRBV6-1 to TRBJ2-2; maybe TRBD1 (6 bases). The germline gives CDR1 MNHNS, CDR2 SASEGT. Trimming took 6 bases from V and 5 from J, leaving 10 bases between them. The CDR3 spans 13 residues.

The rearrangement uses TRBV28 and TRBJ2-1, with 9 positions matching TRBD2. The CDR3 has 13 amino acids. The V gene end was trimmed by 11 bases and the J gene end by 6 bases; junction bases not matched to a gene: 8. Germline assignment: CDR1 MDHEN and CDR2 SYDVKM. The CDR3 nucleotides are TGTGCCTCGGCGGGGGGGGGCCGCAATGAGCAGTTCTTC. This encodes CASAGGGRNEQFF.

This sequence joins TRBV5-1 and TRBJ1-5; D is uncertain. The length of the CDR3 is 13 residues. Germline CDR1 reads SGHRS; CDR2 reads YFSETQ. The V gene lost 0 bases and the J gene lost 4 bases, with 5 bases spanning the gap. CDR3 protein: CASSLVGNQPQHF. The CDR3 bases are TGCGCCAGCAGCTTGGTGGGGAATCAGCCCCAGCATTTT.

A word on this clone: This sample includes further DNA sequences coding for the same CDR3. The V gene is TRBV27, the J gene TRBJ2-5; D might be TRBD1 (7 bases). From germline, CDR1 is MNHEY and CDR2 SMNVEV (reference sequence). The CDR3 is 14 amino acids. V was cut by 6 bases and J by 5 bases, with 16 bases left in between. The CDR3 reads CASSLRTGGETQYF. As DNA, the CDR3 is TGTGCCAGCAGCCTTAGGACAGGAGGGGAGACCCAGTACTTC.

The J gene is TRBJ2-1, the V gene TRBV9; no clear D gene. CDR3 length equals 12 residues. Germline CDR1 is SGDLS and CDR2 is YYNGEE. Trimming took 4 bases from V and 10 from J, leaving 12 bases between them. CDR3: CASSTYPLEQFF. DNA of the CDR3: TGTGCCAGCAGCACCTACCCCCTAGAGCAGTTCTTC.

The chain links TRBV19 to TRBJ1-2; D possibly corresponds to TRBD1 (5 bases). CDR3 size: 15 residues. Trimming removed 4 bases at V and 1 base at J, with 13 bases between. Germline V lookup: CDR1 LNHDA, CDR2 SQIVND (reference sequence). For the CDR3, the DNA is TGTGCCAGTAGTACCGCTGACAGATTTAACTATGGCTACACCTTC. Amino acid sequence: CASSTADRFNYGYTF.

This clone was detected only a few times. The CDR3 spells CASSLGQAEQPQHF. CDR3 nucleotide sequence: TGTGCCAGCAGCTTGGGACAGGCGGAACAGCCCCAGCATTTT. The J gene is TRBJ1-5, the V gene TRBV5-8; possible D gene TRBD1, 6 bases. The germline V gene encodes CDR1 SGHTS and CDR2 YDEGEE. This CDR3 contains 14 residues. Trimming left V 0 bases short and J 7 bases short, with 11 bases between.

This rearrangement joins TRBV28 to TRBJ2-5; 13 nucleotides match TRBD2. The CDR3 contains 17 residues. The germline gives CDR1 MDHEN, CDR2 SYDVKM. Germline trimming cut 6 bases from V and 1 base from J; bases unmatched to any gene: 8. CDR3 sequence (DNA): TGTGCCAGCAGCCTCGGCGGACTAGCGGGAGCCCAAGAGACCCAGTACTTC. Encoded protein: CASSLGGLAGAQETQYF.

This chain links TRBV27 with TRBJ2-2; D is uncertain. V was clipped by 5 bases and J by 4 bases, with 14 bases between them. This CDR3 spans 15 amino acids. Germline V CDR1 and CDR2: MNHEY, SMNVEV (reference sequence). CDR3 residues: CASSPPIRGTGELFF. CDR3 DNA: TGTGCCAGCAGTCCCCCGATTAGAGGCACCGGGGAGCTGTTTTTT.

The chain carries TRBV5-1 and TRBJ1-1, with D possibly TRBD1 on 5 matching bases. Deletions cut 0 bases from V and 4 bases from J, with 13 bases between. The length of the CDR3 is 15 residues. Germline V gene sequence: CDR1 SGHRS, CDR2 YFSETQ. In DNA form, the CDR3 reads TGCGCCAGCAGCTTGGAAGTAGGCAGGGCCACTGAAGCTTTCTTT. Protein product: CASSLEVGRATEAFF.

J is TRBJ2-7 and V is TRBV6-5; the D is unclear. CDR3 length: 13 amino acids. Germline CDR1 and CDR2: MNHEY and SVGAGI. Trimming took off 3 bases at V and 3 bases at J, with 9 bases between the two ends. CDR3 sequence reads: CASSYEPDYEQYF. The CDR3 DNA sequence: TGTGCCAGCAGTTATGAGCCCGACTACGAGCAGTACTTC.

This chain joins TRBV30 and TRBJ1-3, with a tentative D call TRBD1 (5 bases). The CDR3 covers 14 residues. Per the germline V gene, CDR1 is GTSNPN and CDR2 is SVGIG (reference sequence). Trimming cost V 5 bases and J 4 bases, with 15 bases left between them. CDR3 region: CAWLGDGGGNTIYF. CDR3 nucleotides: TGTGCCTGGCTGGGGGACGGTGGGGGAAACACCATATATTTT.

V is TRBV5-1 and J is TRBJ2-1, with no clear D. The germline V and J ends were trimmed by 0 bases and 5 bases, with 12 bases remaining between them. CDR3 length: 15 residues. The germline gives CDR1 SGHRS, CDR2 YFSETQ. The CDR3 loop is CASSLVPGFNNEQFF. As DNA, the CDR3 is TGCGCCAGCAGCTTGGTCCCGGGTTTCAACAATGAGCAGTTCTTC. Looking up the rest from reference TRBV5-1 and TRBJ2-1 gives the full variable domain: KAGVTQTPRYLIKTRGQQVTLSCSPISGHRSVSWYQQTPGQGLQFLFEYFSETQRNKGNFPGRFSGRQFSNSRSEMNVSTLELGDSALYLCASSLVPGFNNEQFFGPGTRLTVL.